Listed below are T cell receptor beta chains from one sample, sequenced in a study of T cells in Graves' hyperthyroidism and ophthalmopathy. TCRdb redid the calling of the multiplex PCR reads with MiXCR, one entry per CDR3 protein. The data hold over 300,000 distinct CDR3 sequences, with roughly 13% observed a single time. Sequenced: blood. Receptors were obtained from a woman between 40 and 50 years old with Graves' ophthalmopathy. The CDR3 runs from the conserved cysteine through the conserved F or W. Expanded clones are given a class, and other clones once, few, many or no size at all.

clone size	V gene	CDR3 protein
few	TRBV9	CASSVAGGEVYGYTF
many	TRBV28	CASSLRYEQYF
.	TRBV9	CASSADPGQLFF
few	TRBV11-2	CASSSQGTPGNTIYF
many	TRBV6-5	CASSYSSLSMNTEAFF
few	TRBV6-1	CASSPQDTQYF
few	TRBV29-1	CSVDLSEANYGYTF
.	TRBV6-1	CASSPSWSNPSAKNIQYF
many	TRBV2	CASTSDRGLGEKLFF
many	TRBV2	CASSEGLWGRNNEQFF
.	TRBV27	CASSWEGGGGTEAFF
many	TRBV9	CASTGVVGNTGELFF
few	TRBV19	CASSGTSGYPYNEQFF
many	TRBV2	CASLTGELAGDTQYF
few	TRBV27	CASSLGLPTGKEQYF
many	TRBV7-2	CASSLNRALGNEQFF
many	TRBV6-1	CASTPQLVNTGELFF
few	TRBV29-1	CSVGLGTGELFF
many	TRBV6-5	CASSYSAQRRSYNEQFF
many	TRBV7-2	CASSLVGQTSPLHF
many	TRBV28	CASGGARRSTDTQYF
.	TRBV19	CASSILVGQPQHF
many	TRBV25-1	CASSESKAEAFF
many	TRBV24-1	CATSGLEVSDEQFF
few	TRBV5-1	CASSQTGTGVKTQYF
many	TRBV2	CAITTGTQNTEAFF
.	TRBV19	CASSSLVLGRDSYNEQFF
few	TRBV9	CASSAEQGLYGYTF
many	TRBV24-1	CATSDFPTRGRSNTEAFF
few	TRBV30	CAWSVGEFYEQYF
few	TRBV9	CASSPGVNYGYTF
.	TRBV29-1	CSVLTQGFAYGYTF
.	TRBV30	CAWRPRQGSGYTF
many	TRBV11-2	CASSLDTSYEQYF
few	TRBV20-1	CSATGVPGELFF
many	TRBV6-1	CASSVRGLGEKLFF
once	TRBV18	CASSPTRTPGYTF
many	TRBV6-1	CASSPKSSQPQHF
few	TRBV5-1	CASRQDSPKGIQYF
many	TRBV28	CASSQRAAPPAQETQYF
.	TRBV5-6	CASGRMGEKLFF
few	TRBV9	CASSVEGDPFNEQFF
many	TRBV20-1	CSALTDTQYF
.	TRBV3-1	CASSQDPPSRDSLQETQYF
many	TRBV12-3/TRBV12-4	CASSVGGGKTQYF
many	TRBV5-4	CASSPAGTSNEQFF
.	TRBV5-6	CASSQQSSYEQYF
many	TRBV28	CASSPVDRVEQYF
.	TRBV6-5	CASSSGLAGGGETQYF
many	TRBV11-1	CASSPRTGWNSPLHF